The 7 T cell receptor beta chains in this list originate from one sample, sequenced in a study of T cell repertoires in cytomegalovirus infection (dated 2019 in TCRdb). These receptors' targets are unknown. The sample was run on an Illumina HiSeq 1500. TCRdb trimmed the raw reads at Q25, called clones with MiXCR and kept productive beta chains. Entries that share a CDR3 protein sequence are merged under the most common genes and DNA. The sample table records about 55,000 distinct CDR3 sequences; about a fifth of these occur just once. Roughly 67% of the sample rests with the top ten. In the paper's terms, the treatment or condition label means: in vitro stimulation with specific CMV peptide epitopes to enrich CMV-specific T cells. This specimen consisted of CD8+ T cells from cultured PBMCs, obtained from culture after CMV antigen stimulation. These receptors were taken from a human donor in good health (CMV status not recorded). Some clones in this sample may be carry-over from other donors' samples.

This clonotype was detected many times. This chain connects TRBV28 to TRBJ2-7, with D perhaps TRBD2 (6 bases). CDR1 is MDHEN, CDR2 SYDVKM, per germline. Trimming removed 10 bases from V and 2 bases from J, with 15 bases in between. CDR3 size: 13 residues. This chain's CDR3 is CANPPGEPYEQYF. CDR3 in DNA: TGTGCCAACCCTCCGGGGGAACCCTACGAGCAGTACTTC.

The rearrangement links TRBV6-2 or TRBV6-3 to TRBJ1-1, with D possibly TRBD1 on 6 matching bases. CDR1 is MNHEY and CDR2 is SVGEGT in the germline V gene. The CDR3 has 14 amino acids. V was pared by 2 bases and J by 7 bases, with 14 bases between. The CDR3 DNA sequence: TGTGCCAGCAGTTACCCCTTTCTGGACAGTGAAGCTTTCTTT. Protein product: CASSYPFLDSEAFF.

The chain combines TRBV6-5 with TRBJ1-2; 11 bases map to TRBD1. The V gene end was trimmed by 2 bases and the J gene end by 6 bases; junction bases not matched to a gene: 8. The CDR3 is made up of 16 amino acids. CDR1 and CDR2 from the germline V gene are MNHEY and SVGAGI. CDR3 loop: CASSYPPDRGLNGYTF. The CDR3 DNA sequence: TGTGCCAGCAGTTACCCTCCGGACAGGGGGCTGAATGGCTACACCTTC.

The rearrangement links TRBV11-1 to TRBJ2-5; 16 bases line up with TRBD2. There are 19 residues in the CDR3. The V gene's germline CDR1 is SGHAT and CDR2 FQDESV (reference sequence). With 5 bases clipped from V and 4 bases from J, the junction kept 13 bases outside the gene matches. CDR3: CASSPRGTSGRAVRETQYF. As DNA, the CDR3 is TGTGCCAGCAGCCCCCGAGGGACTAGCGGGAGGGCCGTCAGAGAGACCCAGTACTTC.

The rearrangement links TRBV4-2 to TRBJ2-5, with D uncertain. The V gene's germline CDR1 is LGHNA and CDR2 YNFKEQ. V was clipped by 5 bases and J by 0 bases, with 10 bases between them. The CDR3 consists of 14 residues. CDR3 sequence reads: CASSVLVNQETQYF. In nucleotides, the CDR3 is TGTGCCAGCAGCGTCTTAGTGAACCAAGAGACCCAGTACTTC.

The gene calls are TRBV19 and TRBJ1-2; 10 nucleotides line up with TRBD1. V dropped 10 bases and J dropped 0; count of bases not matched to a gene: 5. From germline, CDR1 is LNHDA and CDR2 SQIVND (reference sequence). CDR3 length equals 14 residues. CDR3 coding DNA: TGTGCCAACGGGACAGGGGTTGCTAACTATGGCTACACCTTC. It encodes CANGTGVANYGYTF.

In this sample, this clonotype turned up a few times. This rearrangement joins TRBV7-6 to TRBJ2-2; unclear D gene. The CDR3 extends over 15 amino acids. V was pared by 1 base and J by 0 bases, with 6 bases between. Germline CDR1 is SGHVS and CDR2 is FNYEAQ. CDR3 bases: TGTGCCAGCAGCTTAGGGAACGCGAACACCGGGGAGCTGTTTTTT. It codes for CASSLGNANTGELFF.